This note documents a single T cell receptor beta chain sequence. As yet, its antigen is unknown. The data belong to a study of cytomegalovirus exposure and HLA in healthy donors. Broader study findings: Further analysis was carried out later, and it showed several of the most significant clusters appearing linked to common viral pathogens. V- and J-gene trimming in TCR beta was tied to a missense DCLRE1C variant by an analysis performed later.

With 60 Vbeta and 13 Jbeta primers, the PCR was carried out. The repertoire was sequenced with immunoSEQ multiplex PCR; TCRdb's copy has only in-frame clones and lacks some. Of roughly 170,000 clones listed, 65% to 85% are singletons. The sequenced sample consisted of PBMCs. The TCR was taken from a woman between 45 and 65 years old in good health and CMV-seropositive.

The CDR3: CASSWVRGNTEAFF. The DNA for the CDR3 is TGTGCCAGCAGTTGGGTAAGGGGGAACACTGAAGCTTTCTTT. The chain has TRBV6-1 and TRBJ1-1, with a weak D call TRBD1 (5 bases). CDR3 length equals 14 residues. The germline V and J ends were trimmed by 5 bases and 1 base, with 11 bases remaining between them. CDR1 MNHNS and CDR2 SASEGT come from the germline V gene.